These 2 T cell receptor beta chains were all obtained from the same sample, sequenced in a study of T-cell memory formation after mild COVID-19 (dated by TCRdb to the early 2020s). Library construction relied on 5' RACE. For sequencing, an Illumina NovaSeq 6000 was employed. TCRdb trimmed public reads at Q25 via fastp, called clones via MiXCR and kept in-frame beta chains. A single entry per CDR3 protein holds the most common genes and DNA from its merged rows. Here the sample has about 410,000 distinct CDR3 sequences; less than 25% occur a single time. The top ten clonotypes cover around 14% of the sample. Input material: PBMCs or a T cell subset sorted from them (not recorded which). The receptors derive from an adult woman who had mild COVID-19 (a few samples of this study predate the infection). The sample titles of this study are shuffled in the database, so cell type and time point are left out; the donor was told from shared clones.

This clonotype occurred many times. V is TRBV7-9 and J is TRBJ2-7, with D possibly being TRBD2 (6 bases). Looked up from germline, CDR1 is SEHNR and CDR2 is FQNEAQ (reference sequence). This CDR3 contains 14 residues. V was trimmed by 5 bases and J by 6 bases, leaving 17 bases between them. The CDR3 nucleotides read TGTGCCAGCAGCCGGGCCACGGGGGTGCGCGAGCAGTACTTC. Protein product: CASSRATGVREQYF.

This clonotype occurred a few times. V gene TRBV29-1 combines with J gene TRBJ1-2; D perhaps matches TRBD1 (5 bases). Trimming pared 4 bases from V and 6 bases from J, leaving 12 bases between. CDR1 and CDR2 (germline): SQVTM, ANQGSEA. The CDR3 runs 12 residues. As DNA, the CDR3 is TGCAGCGTTGCTTTCGGACATGATGGCTACACCTTC. Translating it yields CSVAFGHDGYTF.